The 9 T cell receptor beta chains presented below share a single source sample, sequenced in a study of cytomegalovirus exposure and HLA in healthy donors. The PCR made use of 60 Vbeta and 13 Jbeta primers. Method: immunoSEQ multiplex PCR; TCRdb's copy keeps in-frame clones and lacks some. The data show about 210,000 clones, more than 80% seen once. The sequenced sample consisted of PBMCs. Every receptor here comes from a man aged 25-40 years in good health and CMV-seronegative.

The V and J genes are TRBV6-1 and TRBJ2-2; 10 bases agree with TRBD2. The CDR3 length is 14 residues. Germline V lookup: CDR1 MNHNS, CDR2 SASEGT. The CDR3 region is CASGGAQGAGELFF. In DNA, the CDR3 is TGTGCAAGCGGGGGGGCCCAAGGGGCCGGGGAGCTGTTTTTT.

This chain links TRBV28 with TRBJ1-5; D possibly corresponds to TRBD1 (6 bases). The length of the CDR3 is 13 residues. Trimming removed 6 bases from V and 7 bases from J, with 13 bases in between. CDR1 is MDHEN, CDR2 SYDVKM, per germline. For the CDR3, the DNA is TGTGCCAGCAGATCGACAGGTGTCCAGCCCCAGCATTTT. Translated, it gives CASRSTGVQPQHF.

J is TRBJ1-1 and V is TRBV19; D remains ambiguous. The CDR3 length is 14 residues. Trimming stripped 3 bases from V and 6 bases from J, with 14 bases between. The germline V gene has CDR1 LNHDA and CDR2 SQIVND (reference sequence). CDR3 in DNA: TGTGCCAGTAGTATCCTCCCTCGGGGTTCTGAAGCTTTCTTT. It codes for CASSILPRGSEAFF.

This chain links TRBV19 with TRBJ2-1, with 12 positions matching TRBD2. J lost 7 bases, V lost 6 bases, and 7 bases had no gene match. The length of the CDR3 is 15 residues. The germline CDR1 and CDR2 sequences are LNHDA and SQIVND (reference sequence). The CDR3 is CASSHLAGGRNEQFF. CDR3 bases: TGTGCCAGTAGCCATCTAGCGGGGGGGCGGAATGAGCAGTTCTTC.

The CDR3 reads CASSFGLYNEQFF. CDR3 DNA: TGTGCCAGCAGCTTCGGGTTATACAATGAGCAGTTCTTC. This chain uses TRBV5-8 with TRBJ2-1; D ambiguous. The V and J ends lost 2 bases and 4 bases respectively, with 7 bases between them. This CDR3 region has 13 residues. CDR1 and CDR2 (germline): SGHTS, YDEGEE. Drawing the rest from reference TRBV5-8 and TRBJ2-1, the complete variable domain is EAGVTQSPTHLIKTRGQQATLRCSPISGHTSVYWYQQALGLGLQFLLWYDEGEERNRGNFPPRFSGRQFPNYSSELNVNALELEDSALYLCASSFGLYNEQFFGPGTRLTVL.

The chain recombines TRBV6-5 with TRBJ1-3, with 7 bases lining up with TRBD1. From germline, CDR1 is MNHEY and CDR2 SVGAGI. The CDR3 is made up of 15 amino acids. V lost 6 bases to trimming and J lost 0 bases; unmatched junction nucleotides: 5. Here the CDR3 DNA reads TGTGCCAGCAGCCGGGACAGCAGCTCTGGAAACACCATATATTTT. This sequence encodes CASSRDSSSGNTIYF.

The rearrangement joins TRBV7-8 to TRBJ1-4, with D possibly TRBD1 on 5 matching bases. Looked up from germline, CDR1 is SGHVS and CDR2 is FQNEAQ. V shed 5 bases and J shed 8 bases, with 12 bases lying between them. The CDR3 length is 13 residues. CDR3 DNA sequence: TGTGCCAGCAGCGAACAGGAGAGCGAAAAACTGTTTTTT. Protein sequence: CASSEQESEKLFF.

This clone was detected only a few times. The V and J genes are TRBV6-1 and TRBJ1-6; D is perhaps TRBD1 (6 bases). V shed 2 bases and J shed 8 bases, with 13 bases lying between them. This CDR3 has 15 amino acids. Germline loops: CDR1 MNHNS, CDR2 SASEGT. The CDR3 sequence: CASSEHRAHHSPLHF. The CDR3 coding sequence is TGTGCCAGCAGTGAACACAGGGCACATCATTCACCCCTCCACTTT.

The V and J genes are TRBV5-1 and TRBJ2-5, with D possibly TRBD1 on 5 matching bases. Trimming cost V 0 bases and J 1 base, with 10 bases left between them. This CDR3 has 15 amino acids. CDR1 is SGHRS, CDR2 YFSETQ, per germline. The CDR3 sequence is CASSLALTVQETQYF. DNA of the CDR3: TGCGCCAGCAGCTTGGCCCTGACAGTCCAAGAGACCCAGTACTTC.